The following is a T cell receptor (beta chain) sequence with its context. Its cognate antigen is unknown. Trimming took off 3 bases at V and 0 bases at J, with 14 bases between the two ends. The CDR3 is 17 amino acids. Looked up from germline, CDR1 is LGHNA and CDR2 is YNFKEQ. Study-level findings and limits: Tumor memory CD4+ T cell TCR gene usage was found to cluster with blood and lymph node memory CD4+ cells and with lymph node naive CD4+ cells.

The memory fraction was CD4+CD45RO+CD25- cells. Semi-nested PCR with Nested Universal Primer A followed constant-region reverse priming of full-length variable regions. TCRdb reprocessed the 5' RACE reads with MiXCR, giving one entry per CDR3 protein. This sample has fewer than 80,000 distinct CDR3 sequences, with 22% found just once. Sequences were obtained from memory CD4+ T cells sorted from a lymph node. Subset meaning: memory CD4+ T cells, CD4+CD45RO+CD25-. The sequence was collected from a female donor with breast cancer. The V gene is TRBV4-2, the J gene TRBJ1-4; possible D gene TRBD1, 5 bases. This chain's CDR3 is CASSHGGGISTNEKLFF. The CDR3 DNA sequence: TGTGCCAGCAGCCATGGGGGAGGGATATCAACTAATGAAAAACTGTTTTTT.